The T cell receptor beta chain under discussion was sequenced for a study of radiation and T cells in renal cell carcinoma. Study in general: Nephrectomy followed 15 Gy stereotactic body radiation by 4 weeks.

The time point was: blood 2 weeks post-SBRT. Treatment of the sample: 15 Gy SBRT to primary tumor, nephrectomy 4 weeks later. Clear cell pathology was present in this patient's renal cell carcinoma. This clone was observed a handful of times. No antigen is known for it. Study-level results: Baseline intratumoral clonotype presence is unknown without pretreatment biopsies.

Sequencing was performed with immunoSEQ multiplex PCR; in TCRdb, only in-frame clones are kept and a portion is missing. The table has around 26,000 clones, over 75% seen once. Source: blood, taken from a patient whose treatment included radiotherapy and nephrectomy. This TCR was recovered from a man between 60 and 70 years old with renal cell carcinoma.

The CDR3 region is CASSEGQPTEGYTF. The CDR3 nucleotides read TGTGCCAGCAGTGAAGGACAGCCTACTGAAGGCTACACCTTC. The genes are TRBV2 and TRBJ1-2, with a tentative D call TRBD1 (5 bases). Germline assignment: CDR1 SNHLY and CDR2 FYNNEI. This CDR3 is built from 14 residues. V was shortened by 1 base and J by 8 bases, with 14 bases between the two germline ends.